These 12 T cell receptor beta chains originate from one sample sequenced in a study of cytomegalovirus exposure and HLA in healthy donors. A multiplex PCR was run with 60 Vbeta primers and 13 Jbeta primers. Profiling relied on immunoSEQ multiplex PCR, and the TCRdb table lists in-frame clones only, not all of them. The listing contains about 83,000 clones. Source material: PBMCs. Receptors were obtained from a man in his late teens or twenties in good health and CMV-seropositive.

The chain employs TRBV6-1 and TRBJ1-2; 7 bases map to TRBD1. The CDR3 contains 15 residues. V lost 4 bases to trimming and J lost 0 bases; unmatched junction nucleotides: 5. The germline V gene has CDR1 MNHNS and CDR2 SASEGT. CDR3 coding DNA: TGTGCCAGCAGTGGAAAGACAGGGACTAACTATGGCTACACCTTC. Its translation is CASSGKTGTNYGYTF.

This chain links TRBV6-6 with TRBJ1-4; D is possibly TRBD1 (6 bases). The germline V gene has CDR1 MNHNY and CDR2 SVGAGI (reference sequence). V was pared by 3 bases and J by 4 bases, with 12 bases between. The CDR3 is 15 amino acids. The CDR3 DNA is TGTGCCAGCAGTTATGGGGGCGCGGGTAATGAAAAACTGTTTTTT. The encoded protein is CASSYGGAGNEKLFF.

The chain recombines TRBV11-2 with TRBJ2-5; 8 bases align to TRBD1. From germline, CDR1 is SGHAT and CDR2 FQNNGV. CDR3 length: 16 residues. The V and J ends lost 5 bases and 1 base, in that order; junction bases with no gene match: 9. The CDR3 loop is CASSVTDRALQETQYF. The DNA for the CDR3 is TGTGCCAGCAGCGTAACGGACAGGGCACTCCAAGAGACCCAGTACTTC.

The chain joins TRBV6-1 to TRBJ2-1; 8 bases map to TRBD1. V lost 5 bases to trimming and J lost 5 bases; unmatched junction nucleotides: 8. The CDR3 runs to 15 residues. CDR1 and CDR2 (germline): MNHNS, SASEGT. CDR3 in amino acids: CASSIQGGADNEQFF. Here the CDR3 DNA reads TGTGCCAGCAGTATACAGGGGGGAGCCGACAATGAGCAGTTCTTC.

V and J are TRBV28 and TRBJ1-5, with 7 nucleotides matching TRBD1. The junction had 4 bases not matched to a gene; V was cut back by 7 bases and J by 1 base. The CDR3 length is 14 residues. Germline-derived CDR1 and CDR2 are MDHEN and SYDVKM. As DNA, the CDR3 is TGTGCCAGCATCGGGACAGTGAGCAATCAGCCCCAGCATTTT. Translation gives CASIGTVSNQPQHF.

The chain couples TRBV27 to TRBJ2-7, with D perhaps TRBD2 (6 bases). Germline CDR1 reads MNHEY; CDR2 reads SMNVEV (reference sequence). The CDR3 runs to 13 residues. V lost 2 bases and J lost 4, with 9 bases in between. CDR3 sequence reads: CASSLGLAYEQYF. Written as DNA, the CDR3 is TGTGCCAGCAGTTTAGGGCTAGCGTACGAGCAGTACTTC.

This chain uses TRBV28 with TRBJ1-6; TRBD1 matches at 9 bases. CDR1 is MDHEN and CDR2 is SYDVKM in the germline V gene. J lost 0 bases, V lost 10 bases, and 7 bases had no gene match. This CDR3 has 16 amino acids. The CDR3 is CAIKRGQGSYNSPLHF. CDR3 DNA sequence: TGTGCCATCAAGAGGGGACAGGGCTCCTATAATTCACCCCTCCACTTT.

The chain carries TRBV4-2 and TRBJ1-5; D is uncertain. CDR1 LGHNA and CDR2 YNFKEQ come from the germline V gene. Trimming left V 1 base short and J 4 bases short, with 11 bases between. The CDR3 consists of 15 residues. The CDR3 coding sequence is TGTGCCAGCAGCCAAGTGCCCACGGGGAATCAGCCCCAGCATTTT. This codes for CASSQVPTGNQPQHF.

This chain connects TRBV29-1 to TRBJ2-3; D perhaps matches TRBD2 (6 bases). With 6 bases removed from V and 2 bases from J, the gap between germline ends came to 12 bases. The germline V gene encodes CDR1 SQVTM and CDR2 ANQGSEA. This CDR3 is 13 amino acids long. The DNA for the CDR3 is TGCAGCGTACCCGGGACTCCCACAGATACGCAGTATTTT. Amino acids: CSVPGTPTDTQYF.

The rearrangement joins TRBV6-1 to TRBJ2-4; D remains unclear. The CDR3 consists of 13 residues. From germline, CDR1 is MNHNS and CDR2 SASEGT. Trimming removed 7 bases from V and 0 bases from J, with 7 bases in between. In DNA, the CDR3 is TGTGCCAGCACCAGGTCAGCCAAAAACATTCAGTACTTC. Amino acid sequence: CASTRSAKNIQYF.

The chain employs TRBV19 and TRBJ1-2; TRBD1 matches at 8 bases. Germline lookup yields CDR1 LNHDA and CDR2 SQIVND (reference sequence). The CDR3 runs to 16 residues. The trim removed 0 bases at V and 6 bases at J, leaving 9 bases unmatched. The CDR3 region is CASSIDFRTGHDGYTF. The CDR3 bases are TGTGCCAGTAGTATAGACTTCCGGACAGGGCACGATGGCTACACCTTC.

V and J are TRBV7-7 and TRBJ2-2; 12 nucleotides line up with TRBD2. The CDR3 is made up of 17 amino acids. V gave up 2 bases and J gave up 6 bases; unmatched junction bases: 7. Germline CDR1 reads SSHAT; CDR2 reads FNYEAQ (reference sequence). The chain's CDR3 is CASSLTPSGGAAGELFF. CDR3 in DNA: TGTGCCAGCAGCTTAACTCCTAGCGGGGGGGCCGCCGGGGAGCTGTTTTTT.